Each of the 7 T cell receptor beta chains below was sequenced from the same sample in a study of CXCR3-negative and CXCR3-positive naive CD8 T cells. Which antigens these TCRs recognize remains unknown. The TRB cDNA libraries were prepared by 5' RACE with UMI labels. TCRdb re-called the 5' RACE reads and gives one entry per CDR3 protein, without DNA. This sample contains some 150,000 distinct CDR3 sequences. The study's findings and limits: CXCR3-positive naive cells had TRB CDR3s that were more hydrophobic than CXCR3-negative naive cells had.

What was sequenced was naive CXCR3+ CD8+ T cells from blood. As for subset: CD45RO-CCR7+CD27+CD95- naive CD8+ T cells expressing CXCR3 (TNR3+). These receptors came from a human donor in good health. Some clones in this sample may be carry-over from other donors' samples.

CDR3 protein: CASSFTGWDEQFF. The chain joins TRBV7-3 to TRBJ2-1. The CDR3 runs to 13 residues. Germline lookup yields CDR1 SGHTA and CDR2 FQGTGA.

The chain joins TRBV11-3 to TRBJ2-7; TCRdb outputs TRBD2, but without DNA this stays unchecked. Per the germline V gene, CDR1 is SGHNT and CDR2 is YENEEA. The CDR3 extends over 18 amino acids. CDR3 residues: CASSLVSLGRGTTGEQYF.

This rearrangement joins TRBV3-1 to TRBJ2-1; TCRdb indicates TRBD1, and absent DNA this call remains unverified. The CDR3 is made up of 13 amino acids. Germline values: CDR1 LGHDT, CDR2 YNNKEL (reference sequence). CDR3 sequence reads: CASSPRTDNEQFF.

The chain employs TRBV7-8 and TRBJ2-3; TCRdb indicates TRBD2, and absent DNA this call remains unverified. Per germline, CDR1 SGHVS and CDR2 FQNEAQ. The CDR3 spans 15 residues. This CDR3 reads CASSFSGRAGDTQYF.

J is TRBJ2-2 and V is TRBV4-3; the D gene TCRdb calls, TRBD1, cannot be checked with no DNA. The CDR3 contains 17 residues. Per the germline V gene, CDR1 is LGHNA and CDR2 is YSLEER. The CDR3 sequence is CASSQDLGTGNTGELFF.

The genes are TRBV15 and TRBJ1-4. CDR3 length equals 15 residues. The germline gives CDR1 LNHNV, CDR2 YYDKDF (reference sequence). CDR3 amino acids: CATSPNTATNEKLFF.

The V call is TRBV2, the J call TRBJ1-3; checking the TCRdb D call of TRBD1 is not possible without DNA. CDR3 length: 18 amino acids. The V gene's germline CDR1 is SNHLY and CDR2 FYNNEI. Here the CDR3 reads CASNTPGQGFSSGNTIYF.